This entry concerns a single T cell receptor beta chain. The study assigned cohorts using participant-reported clinical history. The germline CDR1 and CDR2 sequences are SGHRS and YFSETQ. The V and J ends lost 2 bases and 4 bases respectively, with 12 bases between them. The CDR3 covers 14 residues. Only in-frame clones appear in the TCRdb table, and some are missing; sequencing was by immunoSEQ multiplex PCR. Among 200,000 to 250,000 clones listed, 65% to 85% were seen once. The sample is drawn from a study of blood T cell repertoires in COVID-19. Whole-study context: PBMCs, B-cell-depleted T cells, or T cells were the source of the cDNA or gDNA that made up the material.

V gene TRBV5-1 combines with J gene TRBJ1-1; D not resolved. The sample consisted of PBMCs or T cells enriched from blood (not recorded which). The TCR sequence derives from a woman in her 40s who had recovered from COVID-19. CDR3 sequence reads: CASSFGKEGTEAFF. The CDR3 DNA reads TGCGCCAGCAGCTTTGGCAAGGAGGGCACTGAAGCTTTCTTT.